Following are 17 T cell receptor beta chains from one sample sequenced in a study of Ad26.COV2.S vaccination and SARS-CoV-2 variants. Treatment of the sample: about 20 received Ad26.COV2.S at low or high dose, single or two shots; roughly five received placebo; per-sample allocation not given. Specimen acquisition occurred on day 63 following the initial vaccine or placebo injection. The assay was immunoSEQ multiplex PCR, and TCRdb's table has in-frame clones only and misses some. In the table there are around 450,000 clones, roughly nine tenths of which are singletons. The sequenced sample was peripheral blood, obtained in a trial of Ad26.COV2.S vaccine versus placebo. Every receptor here comes from a person aged 18-65 years who received the Ad26.COV2.S COVID-19 vaccine or a placebo.

This chain links TRBV6-5 with TRBJ2-7, with D possibly being TRBD1 (5 bases). CDR1 is MNHEY, CDR2 SVGAGI, per germline. V was pared by 7 bases and J by 3 bases, with 10 bases between. The CDR3 contains 12 residues. The CDR3 protein is CASKGMVYEQYF. For the CDR3, the DNA is TGTGCCAGCAAGGGGATGGTCTACGAGCAGTACTTC.

About this clone itself: The sample carries other DNA sequences with the same CDR3. The V gene is TRBV7-9, the J gene TRBJ2-5, with D maybe TRBD1 (5 bases). Germline V gene data show CDR1 as SEHNR and CDR2 as FQNEAQ (reference sequence). This CDR3 contains 14 residues. Between the trimmed V and J ends, which lost 4 bases and 4 bases, there was a span of 13 bases. For the CDR3, the DNA is TGTGCCAGCAGCTCGTGGGGCTCGGGAGAGACCCAGTACTTC. It is translated as CASSSWGSGETQYF.

This chain connects TRBV2 to TRBJ2-7; 9 bases are a match to TRBD2. The CDR3 is 15 residues long. V shed 4 bases and J 0 bases; nucleotides not matched to a gene: 4. CDR1 and CDR2 (germline): SNHLY, FYNNEI. This CDR3 is CASSGFSGSSYEQYV. In DNA form, the CDR3 reads TGTGCCAGCAGTGGTTTTAGCGGGAGCTCCTACGAGCAGTACGTC.

The V gene is TRBV7-2, the J gene TRBJ1-5; 9 bases are a match to TRBD1. This CDR3 region has 15 residues. Looked up from germline, CDR1 is SGHTA and CDR2 is FQGNSA. The ends lost 5 bases at V and 6 bases at J; junction bases unmatched: 8. CDR3 in DNA: TGTGCCAGCAGCATTGGGACAGGGAGGTTTCAGCCCCAGCATTTT. This sequence encodes CASSIGTGRFQPQHF. The full variable domain, its missing parts supplied by reference TRBV7-2 and TRBJ1-5, is GAGVSQSPSNKVTEKGKDVELRCDPISGHTALYWYRQSLGQGLEFLIYFQGNSAPDKSGLPSDRFSAERTGGSVSTLTIQRTQQEDSAVYLCASSIGTGRFQPQHFGDGTRLSIL.

Worth noting for this clone: In the same sample, other DNA sequences code for this CDR3. V and J are TRBV15 and TRBJ1-5; D is perhaps TRBD1 (5 bases). The CDR3 sequence is 14 residues long. The V gene's germline CDR1 is LNHNV and CDR2 YYDKDF (reference sequence). The ends were cut back, 0 bases at V and 7 bases at J, with 10 bases in the middle. The CDR3 DNA reads TGTGCCACCAGCAGAGATGGAGGGGACCAGCCCCAGCATTTT. Translated: CATSRDGGDQPQHF.

As to this clone: The same CDR3 can be traced to other DNA sequences in this sample. This sequence joins TRBV18 and TRBJ2-5; D unresolved. The CDR3 has 12 amino acids. V lost 3 bases to trimming and J lost 2 bases, with 4 bases between them. Germline V gives CDR1 KGHSH, CDR2 LQKENI. This CDR3 reads CASSPDQETQYF. The CDR3 DNA follows: TGTGCCAGCTCACCGGATCAAGAGACCCAGTACTTC.

The CDR3 nucleotides are TGTGCCAGCAGCCCCACAGGCTTGATGGTGACCCAGTACTTC. Translated: CASSPTGLMVTQYF. The chain employs TRBV11-3 and TRBJ2-5; the D gene is possibly TRBD1 (5 bases). In germline, CDR1 is SGHNT, CDR2 YENEEA. Trimming removed 5 bases from V and 7 bases from J, with 17 bases in between. The CDR3 is 14 amino acids.

The chain employs TRBV6-1 and TRBJ1-2, with TRBD1 identical over 9 bases. This CDR3 has 14 amino acids. Germline lookup yields CDR1 MNHNS and CDR2 SASEGT. With 2 bases clipped from V and 4 bases from J, the junction kept 2 bases outside the gene matches. CDR3: CASSEKDRGYGYTF. DNA of the CDR3: TGTGCCAGCAGTGAAAAGGACAGGGGCTATGGCTACACCTTC.

The chain is built from TRBV27 and TRBJ1-5; a weak D match, TRBD1 (5 bases). The CDR3 loop spans 14 amino acids. The V gene's germline CDR1 is MNHEY and CDR2 SMNVEV (reference sequence). V was cut by 2 bases and J by 3 bases, with 8 bases left in between. The CDR3 coding sequence is TGTGCCAGCAGTTTAAACAGGTCCAATCAGCCCCAGCATTTT. It specifies CASSLNRSNQPQHF.

CDR3 region: CASSYSGILNYGYTF. The CDR3 nucleotides read TGTGCCAGCAGTTACTCAGGCATTTTAAACTATGGCTACACCTTC. This chain joins TRBV6-5 and TRBJ1-2; D remains ambiguous. With 0 bases removed from V and 2 bases from J, the gap between germline ends came to 10 bases. CDR1 MNHEY and CDR2 SVGAGI come from the germline V gene. The CDR3 sequence is 15 residues long.

The chain recombines TRBV19 with TRBJ2-1; the match to TRBD2 covers 7 bases. CDR1 LNHDA and CDR2 SQIVND come from the germline V gene (reference sequence). The V gene end was trimmed by 1 base and the J gene end by 9 bases; junction bases not matched to a gene: 6. The CDR3 runs 14 residues. The CDR3 nucleotides read TGTGCCAGTAGTATAGGCGGGAGAACGGTTGAGCAGTTCTTC. It specifies CASSIGGRTVEQFF.

This chain uses TRBV30 with TRBJ2-1; 11 bases are a match to TRBD2. Germline V CDR1 and CDR2: GTSNPN, SVGIG (reference sequence). CDR3 length equals 14 residues. V lost 4 bases, J lost 6 bases, and 5 bases stayed unmatched. The DNA of the CDR3 is TGTGCCTGGACGGGGCTAGCGGGGGGCAATGAGCAGTTCTTC. It specifies CAWTGLAGGNEQFF.

The V call is TRBV29-1, the J call TRBJ1-2; D is possibly TRBD1 (5 bases). From germline, CDR1 is SQVTM and CDR2 ANQGSEA. The length of the CDR3 is 13 residues. Trimming pared 7 bases from V and 2 bases from J, leaving 14 bases between. This chain's CDR3 is CSATSQGNYGYTF. In DNA form, the CDR3 reads TGCAGCGCCACTTCCCAGGGAAACTATGGCTACACCTTC.

J is TRBJ1-1 and V is TRBV11-3; tentatively, D is TRBD1 (5 bases). CDR1 SGHNT and CDR2 YENEEA come from the germline V gene. The CDR3 spans 12 residues. Trimming stripped 2 bases from V and 7 bases from J, with 8 bases between. The CDR3 loop reads CASSLRGFEAFF. For the CDR3, the DNA is TGTGCCAGCAGCTTACGGGGGTTTGAAGCTTTCTTT.

CDR3 amino acids: CASIRTGSDTIYF. For the CDR3, the DNA is TGTGCCAGCATTCGAACAGGGTCGGACACCATATATTTT. This sequence joins TRBV7-9 and TRBJ1-3; weak D call: TRBD1 (6 bases). V gave up 7 bases and J gave up 8 bases, with 15 bases separating them. Germline lookup yields CDR1 SEHNR and CDR2 FQNEAQ (reference sequence). The CDR3 totals 13 residues.

V gene TRBV3-1 (or the pseudogene TRBV3-2) combines with J gene TRBJ2-7; D is unresolved. The CDR3 spans 14 residues. The ends were cut back, 4 bases at V and 2 bases at J, with 12 bases in the middle. Per the germline V gene, CDR1 is LGHDT and CDR2 is YNNKEL (reference sequence). The chain's CDR3 is CASSPSYAPYEQYF. As DNA, the CDR3 is TGTGCCAGCAGCCCCTCTTATGCTCCCTACGAGCAGTACTTC.

V is TRBV18 and J is TRBJ1-2; TRBD1 might be the D (5 bases). This CDR3 contains 13 residues. V was trimmed by 3 bases and J by 3 bases, leaving 8 bases between them. Germline-derived CDR1 and CDR2 are KGHSH and LQKENI. The CDR3 protein is CASSPAGDYGYTF. CDR3 sequence (DNA): TGTGCCAGCTCACCCGCGGGGGACTATGGCTACACCTTC.